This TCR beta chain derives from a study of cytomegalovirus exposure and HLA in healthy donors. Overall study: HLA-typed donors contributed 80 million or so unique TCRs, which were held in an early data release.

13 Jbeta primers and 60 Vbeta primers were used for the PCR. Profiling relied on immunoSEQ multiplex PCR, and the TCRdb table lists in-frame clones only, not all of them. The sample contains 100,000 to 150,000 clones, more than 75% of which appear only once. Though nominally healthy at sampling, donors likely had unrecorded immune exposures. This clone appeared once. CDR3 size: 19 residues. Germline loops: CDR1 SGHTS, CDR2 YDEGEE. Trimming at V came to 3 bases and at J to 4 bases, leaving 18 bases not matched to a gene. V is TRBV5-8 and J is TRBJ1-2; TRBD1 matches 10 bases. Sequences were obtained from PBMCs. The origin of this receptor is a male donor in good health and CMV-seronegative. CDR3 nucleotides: TGTGCCAGCAGCTGGGGGTCGGGACAGGGGATATACCAGCTCTATGGCTACACCTTC. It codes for CASSWGSGQGIYQLYGYTF.